Listed below are T cell receptor beta chains from one sample, sequenced in a study of CD8 T cells in Susac syndrome. TCRdb re-analysed the immunoSEQ multiplex PCR reads in MiXCR, keeping a single row per CDR3 protein. The sample contains about 100,000 distinct CDR3 sequences, 95% of which appear only once. The sequenced material came from CD8+ T cells from PBMCs. The receptors shown here come from a human donor with Susac syndrome. The CDR3 runs from the conserved cysteine through the conserved F or W. The D gene is left open where the match is weak. Only part of the rows carry a size: once, few, many, or a class if the clone is expanded.

size	V	D	J	DNA	CDR3
NA	TRBV28	TRBD2	TRBJ2-7	TGTGCCAGCAATGTAGCGGGAGGGCCGGGCTACGAGCAGTACTTC	CASNVAGGPGYEQYF
NA	TRBV12-3/TRBV12-4	NA	TRBJ1-5	TGTGCCAGCAGTCCGGACAGCGAGAATCAGCCCCAGCATTTT	CASSPDSENQPQHF
NA	TRBV6-2/TRBV6-3	TRBD2	TRBJ2-7	TGTGCCAGCAGTGCCGGGACTAGCTACGAGCAGTACTTC	CASSAGTSYEQYF
NA	TRBV12-3/TRBV12-4	NA	TRBJ1-6	TGTGCCAGCAGTCCTTACACAAATCGTGGTTCACCCCTCCACTTT	CASSPYTNRGSPLHF
NA	TRBV15	NA	TRBJ2-1	TGTGCCACCAGCGGAAGGAATGAGCAGTTCTTC	CATSGRNEQFF
once	TRBV29-1	NA	TRBJ1-1	TGCAGCGTTGACAAGGCTATGAACACTGAAGCTTTCTTT	CSVDKAMNTEAFF
NA	TRBV4-2	NA	TRBJ2-1	TGTGCCAGCAGCCAAGGGCTAGCAACGGTTTTCTACAATGAGCAGTTCTTC	CASSQGLATVFYNEQFF
NA	TRBV27	NA	TRBJ2-7	TGTGCCAGCGGGCGGTGGGGGGCTTACCACGAGCAGTACTTC	CASGRWGAYHEQYF
NA	TRBV29-1	TRBD1	TRBJ2-7	TGCAGCGGGAGGACAGGGGGTGACGGCGAGCAGTACTTC	CSGRTGGDGEQYF
NA	TRBV20-1	TRBD1	TRBJ2-5	TGCAGTGCTAGCGGCAGGGGGAAAGAGACCCAGTACTTC	CSASGRGKETQYF
NA	TRBV25-1	NA	TRBJ2-7	TGTGCCAGCGAGGGACCAGACTACGAGCAGTACTTC	CASEGPDYEQYF
NA	TRBV6-5	TRBD1	TRBJ1-2	TGTGCCAGCAGTTACTCTAGGGGACAGCGACCCTACACCTTC	CASSYSRGQRPYTF
NA	TRBV20-1	TRBD2	TRBJ2-4	TGCAGTGCTAGAGATACTAGCGGGGGGAACATTCAGTACTTC	CSARDTSGGNIQYF
NA	TRBV4-1	TRBD1	TRBJ2-1	TGCGCCAGCAGTAGGACAGGGGTGGATGAGCAGTTCTTC	CASSRTGVDEQFF
NA	TRBV27	NA	TRBJ1-2	TGTGCCAGCAGTGCCCTGAGAGAGGGGACGATCTACACCTTC	CASSALREGTIYTF
NA	TRBV29-1	NA	TRBJ2-7	TGCAGCGTTGAAGTAGGGGACGGCTCCTACGAGCAGTACTTC	CSVEVGDGSYEQYF
once	TRBV5-1	NA	TRBJ2-2	TGCGCCAGCAGCTTGGGGACAGAGAACACCGGGGAGCTGTTTTTT	CASSLGTENTGELFF
NA	TRBV20-1	TRBD1	TRBJ2-5	TGCAGTGCGACAGGGGACTTCGAGACCCAGTACTTC	CSATGDFETQYF
NA	TRBV9	TRBD1	TRBJ2-7	TGTGCCAGCAGCGGGGGACAGACCTACGAGCAGTACTTC	CASSGGQTYEQYF
once	TRBV7-9	NA	TRBJ2-7	TGTGCCAGCAGTCCCGCGGGACATTCCTACGAGCAGTACTTC	CASSPAGHSYEQYF
once	TRBV6-5	NA	TRBJ2-5	TGTGCCAGCAGTAAACCGTCAACTAAAACCCAGTACTTC	CASSKPSTKTQYF
NA	TRBV6-4	TRBD2	TRBJ2-3	TGTGCCAGCAGTGACTCGCGGGGGGCAGATACGCAGTATTTT	CASSDSRGADTQYF
NA	TRBV15	NA	TRBJ2-3	TGTGCCACCTATGGCGGGGCTAGCACAGATACGCAGTATTTT	CATYGGASTDTQYF
NA	TRBV20-1	NA	TRBJ1-1	TGCAGTGCTAGAGGGCAGGGAGGGGACACTGAAGCTTTCTTT	CSARGQGGDTEAFF
NA	TRBV6-4	TRBD2	TRBJ2-3	TGTGCCAGCAGTGACTCGGGGGGGACAGATACGCAGTATTTT	CASSDSGGTDTQYF
NA	TRBV27	NA	TRBJ1-2	TGTGCCAGCAGTTTTCTCCCTGGGTCCTCCGGCTACACCTTC	CASSFLPGSSGYTF
once	TRBV5-6	TRBD1	TRBJ2-5	TGTGCCAGCAGCTTGAGTACAGGGGGACTCCAAGAGACCCAGTACTTC	CASSLSTGGLQETQYF
NA	TRBV24-1	NA	TRBJ2-2	TGTGCCACCAGTGACCGAGGAACCGGGGAGCTGTTTTTT	CATSDRGTGELFF
NA	TRBV28	TRBD2	TRBJ2-2	TGTGCCAGCAGTTTCGGGAGCGGGGTCACCGGGGAGCTGTTTTTT	CASSFGSGVTGELFF
once	TRBV29-1	NA	TRBJ1-5	TGCAGCGCCTCGACAGAAAGCAATCAGCCCCAGCATTTT	CSASTESNQPQHF
NA	TRBV7-6	NA	TRBJ2-5	TGTGCCAGCAGCTTAAGCGGGTCGGTTCGGTATGAGACCCAGTACTTC	CASSLSGSVRYETQYF
NA	TRBV29-1	TRBD1	TRBJ1-2	TGCAGCGTTGACTCGCAGGGGGAAGGGGCTAACTATGGCTACACCTTC	CSVDSQGEGANYGYTF
few	TRBV10-2	NA	TRBJ2-5	TGCGCCAGCACAGGGCGGGAAGGGGGAGAGACCCAGTACTTC	CASTGREGGETQYF